Presented here are 28 T cell receptor beta chains from one specimen sequenced in a study of sequential checkpoint blockade in melanoma. TCRdb keeps only in-frame clones here, not all; method: immunoSEQ multiplex PCR. Altogether around 15,000 clones are present, under 65% being singletons, with the ten largest covering 16%. Indicated treatment: randomized to nivolumab then ipilimumab (arm A) or the reverse (arm B). This specimen consisted of CD8+ T cells sorted from blood (inferred from file names), obtained from a patient given nivolumab and ipilimumab in sequence. The receptors shown here come from a human donor with melanoma.

This rearrangement joins TRBV29-1 to TRBJ2-2; D is unclear. V shed 8 bases and J shed 3 bases, with 10 bases lying between them. There are 12 residues in the CDR3. Germline-derived CDR1 and CDR2 are SQVTM and ANQGSEA. In DNA form, the CDR3 reads TGCAGCATTCACATGGACACCGGGGAGCTGTTTTTT. It encodes CSIHMDTGELFF.

V and J are TRBV4-2 and TRBJ2-7; possibly TRBD2 for D (6 bases). The length of the CDR3 is 13 residues. With 5 bases removed from V and 4 bases from J, the gap between germline ends came to 12 bases. Germline V gene lookup returns CDR1 LGHNA and CDR2 YNFKEQ. The CDR3 protein is CASSFGGTYEQYF. CDR3 sequence (DNA): TGTGCCAGCAGCTTTGGGGGGACTTACGAGCAGTACTTC.

This chain uses TRBV7-6 with TRBJ2-7; D is unresolved. Looked up from germline, CDR1 is SGHVS and CDR2 is FNYEAQ. The CDR3 sequence is 14 residues long. Trimming removed 5 bases from V and 7 bases from J, with 18 bases in between. For the CDR3, the DNA is TGTGCCAGCAGCCCTAGTTCGGCTCTCGGAGAGCAGTACTTC. Translation: CASSPSSALGEQYF.

The chain is built from TRBV27 and TRBJ2-7; 8 bases match TRBD2. V lost 5 bases, J lost 0 bases, and 9 bases stayed unmatched. CDR3 length equals 16 residues. Germline-derived CDR1 and CDR2 are MNHEY and SMNVEV (reference sequence). CDR3 in amino acids: CASSASGGPLSYEQYF. CDR3 DNA: TGTGCCAGCAGTGCGTCGGGGGGGCCCCTCTCCTACGAGCAGTACTTC.

The J gene is TRBJ1-1, the V gene TRBV9, with TRBD1 identical over 9 bases. The CDR3 runs to 14 residues. Germline lookup yields CDR1 SGDLS and CDR2 YYNGEE. With 4 bases clipped from V and 4 bases from J, the junction kept 5 bases outside the gene matches. The CDR3 DNA is TGTGCCAGCAGCCAAACAGGGGGCTTCACTGAAGCTTTCTTT. Protein: CASSQTGGFTEAFF. Full variable domain (rest looked up from reference TRBV9 and TRBJ1-1): DSGVTQTPKHLITATGQRVTLRCSPRSGDLSVYWYQQSLDQGLQFLIQYYNGEERAKGNILERFSAQQFPDLHSELNLSSLELGDSALYFCASSQTGGFTEAFFGQGTRLTVV.

This chain joins TRBV6-5 and TRBJ1-2; 8 bases align to TRBD1. Unmatched junction bases numbered 5, after V lost 6 bases and J lost 2 bases. The CDR3 covers 14 residues. Germline-derived CDR1 and CDR2 are MNHEY and SVGAGI. The DNA of the CDR3 is TGTGCCAGCAGCAGGGGACAGGCCAACTATGGCTACACCTTC. Residues: CASSRGQANYGYTF.

This rearrangement joins TRBV6-5 to TRBJ2-1; D possibly corresponds to TRBD1 (6 bases). V lost 4 bases, J lost 7 bases, and 17 bases lay in between. CDR3 length: 15 amino acids. Germline V lookup: CDR1 MNHEY, CDR2 SVGAGI. CDR3 sequence (DNA): TGTGCCAGCAGTTTGACGGAAACAGGGTGGAATGAGCAGTTCTTC. It specifies CASSLTETGWNEQFF.

The CDR3 DNA reads as TGTGCCAGTAGTATCGTGTCCCTCTCTGGAAACACCATATATTTT. It is translated as CASSIVSLSGNTIYF. V and J are TRBV19 and TRBJ1-3, with D unresolved. The CDR3 contains 15 residues. The germline V gene encodes CDR1 LNHDA and CDR2 SQIVND (reference sequence). V was trimmed by 3 bases and J by 0 bases, leaving 9 bases between them.

This clone turned up a few times. The gene calls are TRBV7-2 and TRBJ2-7, with TRBD2 identical over 8 bases. Germline CDR1 SGHTA, CDR2 FQGNSA. The CDR3 loop spans 14 amino acids. V lost 5 bases and J lost 2; bases outside the gene matches: 5. CDR3 protein: CASSPGGAAYEQYF. The CDR3 nucleotides read TGTGCCAGCAGCCCGGGGGGGGCCGCCTACGAGCAGTACTTC. The complete variable domain, with remaining parts taken from reference TRBV7-2 and TRBJ2-7, reads GAGVSQSPSNKVTEKGKDVELRCDPISGHTALYWYRQSLGQGLEFLIYFQGNSAPDKSGLPSDRFSAERTGGSVSTLTIQRTQQEDSAVYLCASSPGGAAYEQYFGPGTRLTVT.

This clone was counted only a few times. The chain combines TRBV5-1 with TRBJ2-3, with D perhaps matching TRBD1 (5 bases). The CDR3 spans 15 residues. Germline values: CDR1 SGHRS, CDR2 YFSETQ. V was shortened by 0 bases and J by 3 bases, with 11 bases between the two germline ends. The CDR3 reads CASSLDGATTDTQYF. The CDR3 bases are TGCGCCAGCAGCTTGGATGGGGCTACGACAGATACGCAGTATTTT. The complete variable domain, with remaining parts taken from reference TRBV5-1 and TRBJ2-3, reads KAGVTQTPRYLIKTRGQQVTLSCSPISGHRSVSWYQQTPGQGLQFLFEYFSETQRNKGNFPGRFSGRQFSNSRSEMNVSTLELGDSALYLCASSLDGATTDTQYFGPGTRLTVL.

In this sample, this clone turned up a few times. The chain links TRBV21-1 to TRBJ2-7; the table's D call, TRBD1, has no DNA check behind it. TRBV21-1 is reported as a pseudogene. The CDR3 extends over 20 amino acids. Written as DNA, the CDR3 is TGTGCCAGCAGCTCCGACTTTTTGAGGGGCCAGGGGGCCGTCGACTACGAGCAGTACTTC. Protein: CASSSDFLRGQGAVDYEQYF.

The CDR3 DNA follows: TGTGCCAGCAGTGAAGCGCCTGTATCGGACAGGAACACTGAAGCTTTCTTT. This translates into CASSEAPVSDRNTEAFF. The chain carries TRBV6-1 and TRBJ1-1; maybe TRBD1 (6 bases). Trimming left V 0 bases short and J 1 base short, with 15 bases between. Germline CDR1 MNHNS, CDR2 SASEGT. The CDR3 spans 17 residues.

This sequence joins TRBV10-1 and TRBJ2-7; tentatively, D is TRBD1 (6 bases). The CDR3 spans 14 residues. V was shortened by 6 bases and J by 4 bases, with 16 bases between the two germline ends. The germline V gene encodes CDR1 WNHNN and CDR2 SYGVQD (reference sequence). CDR3 coding DNA: TGCGCCAGCAGACAGTCGACAGGATCTTACGAGCAGTACTTC. Translation: CASRQSTGSYEQYF.

The chain combines TRBV4-1 with TRBJ1-1; D may be TRBD1 (5 bases). Germline CDR1 reads MGHRA; CDR2 reads YSYEKL. The CDR3 spans 13 residues. Trimming shortened V by 5 bases and J by 3 bases, and 10 bases separated the two germline ends. The chain's CDR3 is CASSYAGDTEAFF. CDR3 DNA sequence: TGCGCCAGCAGCTACGCGGGGGACACTGAAGCTTTCTTT.

The table lists this clone with a few counts. This chain joins TRBV28 and TRBJ2-7; D is unclear. V was pared by 5 bases and J by 0 bases, with 17 bases between. Germline CDR1 is MDHEN and CDR2 is SYDVKM. The CDR3 is made up of 16 amino acids. DNA of the CDR3: TGTGCCAGCAGTCCCGACCAGGCAGAATTCTCCTACGAGCAGTACTTC. It is translated as CASSPDQAEFSYEQYF.

The V gene is TRBV6-5, the J gene TRBJ1-1; possibly TRBD1 for D (6 bases). This CDR3 comprises 14 residues. The germline V gene encodes CDR1 MNHEY and CDR2 SVGAGI. Trimming stripped 6 bases from V and 1 base from J, with 12 bases between. CDR3 protein: CASRAGQKNTEAFF. The CDR3 DNA sequence: TGTGCCAGCAGGGCAGGACAGAAGAACACTGAAGCTTTCTTT.

The chain carries TRBV2 and TRBJ2-1; 7 bases agree with TRBD1. The germline V gene encodes CDR1 SNHLY and CDR2 FYNNEI. With 6 bases clipped from V and 2 bases from J, the junction kept 7 bases outside the gene matches. The CDR3 runs to 15 residues. This CDR3 is CASSSTGDPYNEQFF. The CDR3 DNA follows: TGTGCCAGCAGCTCTACAGGGGACCCCTACAATGAGCAGTTCTTC.

This sequence joins TRBV6-1 and TRBJ2-5; D unclear. The CDR3 covers 13 residues. The germline CDR1 and CDR2 sequences are MNHNS and SASEGT. V was trimmed by 0 bases and J by 3 bases, leaving 5 bases between them. This chain's CDR3 is CASSEAEKETQYF. The CDR3 DNA is TGTGCCAGCAGTGAAGCGGAGAAAGAGACCCAGTACTTC.

This clone has a handful of counts. The chain is built from TRBV5-3 and TRBJ2-5; 8 nucleotides line up with TRBD2. TRBV5-3 is reported as an ORF; its role is uncertain. Trimming cost V 8 bases and J 1 base; bases outside gene matches: 4. This CDR3 has 13 residues. DNA of the CDR3: TGTGCCAGCGGAACTAGCGGCCAAGAGACCCAGTACTTC. It encodes CASGTSGQETQYF.

This clone appeared a few times. Since a much larger clone is just one base distant, this may be a read error. The V and J genes are TRBV4-2 and TRBJ1-6, with D tentatively TRBD1 (6 bases). The CDR3 contains 15 residues. With 3 bases removed from V and 7 bases from J, the gap between germline ends came to 13 bases. CDR1 is LGHNA, CDR2 YNFKEQ, per germline. CDR3 protein: CASSHQTGLNSPLHF. The CDR3 nucleotides read TGTGCCAGCAGCCATCAAACAGGGTTGAATTCACCCCTCCACTTT.

V gene TRBV9 combines with J gene TRBJ2-2; D possibly corresponds to TRBD1 (5 bases). Trimming stripped 4 bases from V and 5 bases from J, with 9 bases between. Per germline, CDR1 SGDLS and CDR2 YYNGEE. The CDR3 runs 13 residues. The CDR3 nucleotides read TGTGCCAGCAGCCCCAGGGTTACCGGGGAGCTGTTTTTT. This gives the protein CASSPRVTGELFF.

By its share, this clone is medium-sized. The chain couples TRBV9 to TRBJ1-4; TRBD1 matches at 7 bases. The CDR3 extends over 17 amino acids. V was clipped by 3 bases and J by 0 bases; unmatched bases: 8. In germline, CDR1 is SGDLS, CDR2 YYNGEE. The CDR3 loop is CASSAGTVQSTNEKLFF. Here the CDR3 DNA reads TGTGCCAGCAGCGCAGGGACAGTTCAATCAACTAATGAAAAACTGTTTTTT.

This clone ranks as medium-sized. This chain connects TRBV18 to TRBJ1-3, with D possibly TRBD1 on 6 matching bases. Trimming stripped 1 base from V and 2 bases from J, with 15 bases between. This CDR3 comprises 17 residues. Germline CDR1 and CDR2: KGHSH and LQKENI. The chain's CDR3 is CASSPREQGYTGNTIYF. The CDR3 nucleotides are TGTGCCAGCTCACCACGCGAACAGGGATATACTGGAAACACCATATATTTT.

The chain joins TRBV9 to TRBJ2-1; 7 nucleotides align to TRBD1. J gave up 6 bases and V 3 bases, and 3 bases lay outside the gene matches. The CDR3 is 13 residues long. The germline gives CDR1 SGDLS, CDR2 YYNGEE. The CDR3 is CASSATGVNEQFF. For the CDR3, the DNA is TGTGCCAGCAGCGCCACAGGGGTCAATGAGCAGTTCTTC.

This chain links TRBV21-1 with TRBJ1-1. TRBV21-1 is recorded as a pseudogene. The CDR3 extends over 16 amino acids. The CDR3 bases are TGTGCCAGCAGATGTGACTTAGCTACAATTCGCACTGAAGCTTTCTTT. It translates to CASRCDLATIRTEAFF.

This clone was counted a few times. The CDR3 sequence: CASSQADLATAEAFF. The CDR3 nucleotides are TGCGCCAGCAGCCAAGCCGACTTGGCGACCGCTGAAGCTTTCTTT. The genes are TRBV4-1 and TRBJ1-1; D is ambiguous. Trimming shortened V by 1 base and J by 6 bases, and 15 bases separated the two germline ends. The CDR3 is made up of 15 amino acids. In germline, CDR1 is MGHRA, CDR2 YSYEKL.

The rearrangement links TRBV6-1 to TRBJ1-3; the D gene is possibly TRBD1 (5 bases). The V end lost 4 bases, the J end lost 0 bases, and 13 bases lay between the germline ends. Looked up from germline, CDR1 is MNHNS and CDR2 is SASEGT. The CDR3 runs to 16 residues. The CDR3, as DNA: TGTGCCAGCAGTGCGGGACTCCCCCTCTCTGGAAACACCATATATTTT. It translates to CASSAGLPLSGNTIYF.

This clone was seen a few times. J is TRBJ2-7 and V is TRBV19, with D possibly being TRBD2 (5 bases). V lost 3 bases to trimming and J lost 1 base, with 10 bases between them. The CDR3 spans 14 residues. Germline-derived CDR1 and CDR2 are LNHDA and SQIVND (reference sequence). Here the CDR3 reads CASSIEDSSYEQYF. Here the CDR3 DNA reads TGTGCCAGTAGTATCGAGGACTCATCCTACGAGCAGTACTTC.